Below are 2 T cell receptor beta chains sequenced from a single sample in a study of graft-versus-host responses after intestinal transplantation. Their antigens remain unidentified. Sequencing was performed with immunoSEQ multiplex PCR; in TCRdb, only in-frame clones are kept and a portion is missing. Of about 96,000 clones detected, roughly 92% appear once; the ten largest clones hold roughly 0.31%. Sequencing used unstimulated CD4+ T cells sorted from spleen or lymph node cells, obtained before intestinal transplant. The origin of the receptors is a human donor who received an intestinal transplant.

This clone is a singleton in its sample. The junction does not match germline at one end; this may be a read error. V and J are TRBV7-8 and TRBJ2-1, with TRBD2 matching 14 bases. The CDR3 contains 19 residues. Germline V gene data show CDR1 as SGHVS and CDR2 as FQNEAQ. CDR3 protein: CASGLARGTSGRVGDEQFF. The CDR3, as DNA: TGTGCCAGCGGCTTAGCACGAGGGACTAGCGGGAGAGTAGGGGATGAGCAGTTCTTC.

The chain combines TRBV5-8 with TRBJ2-2, with D possibly being TRBD2 (6 bases). Trimming pared 1 base from V and 1 base from J, leaving 11 bases between. This CDR3 contains 16 residues. In germline, CDR1 is SGHTS, CDR2 YDEGEE. The CDR3 here is CASSLWSGVNTGELFF. CDR3 nucleotides: TGTGCCAGCAGCTTGTGGTCGGGAGTGAACACCGGGGAGCTGTTTTTT. Drawing the rest from reference TRBV5-8 and TRBJ2-2, the complete variable domain is EAGVTQSPTHLIKTRGQQATLRCSPISGHTSVYWYQQALGLGLQFLLWYDEGEERNRGNFPPRFSGRQFPNYSSELNVNALELEDSALYLCASSLWSGVNTGELFFGEGSRLTVL.